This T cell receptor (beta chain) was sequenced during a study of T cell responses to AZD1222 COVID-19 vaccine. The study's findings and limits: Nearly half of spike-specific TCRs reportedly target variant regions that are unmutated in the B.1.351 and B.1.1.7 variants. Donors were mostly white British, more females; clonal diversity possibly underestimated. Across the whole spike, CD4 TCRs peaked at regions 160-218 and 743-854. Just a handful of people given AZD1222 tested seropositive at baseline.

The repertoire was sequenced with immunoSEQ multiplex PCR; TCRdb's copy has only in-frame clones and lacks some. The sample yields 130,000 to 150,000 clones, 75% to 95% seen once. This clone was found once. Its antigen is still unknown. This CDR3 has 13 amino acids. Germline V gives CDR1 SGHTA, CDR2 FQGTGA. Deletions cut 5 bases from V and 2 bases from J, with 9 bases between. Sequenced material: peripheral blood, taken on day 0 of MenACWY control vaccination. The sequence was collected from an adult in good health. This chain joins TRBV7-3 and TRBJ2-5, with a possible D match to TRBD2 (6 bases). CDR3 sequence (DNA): TGTGCCAGCAGCCCGGGACTTCAAGAGACCCAGTACTTC. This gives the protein CASSPGLQETQYF.